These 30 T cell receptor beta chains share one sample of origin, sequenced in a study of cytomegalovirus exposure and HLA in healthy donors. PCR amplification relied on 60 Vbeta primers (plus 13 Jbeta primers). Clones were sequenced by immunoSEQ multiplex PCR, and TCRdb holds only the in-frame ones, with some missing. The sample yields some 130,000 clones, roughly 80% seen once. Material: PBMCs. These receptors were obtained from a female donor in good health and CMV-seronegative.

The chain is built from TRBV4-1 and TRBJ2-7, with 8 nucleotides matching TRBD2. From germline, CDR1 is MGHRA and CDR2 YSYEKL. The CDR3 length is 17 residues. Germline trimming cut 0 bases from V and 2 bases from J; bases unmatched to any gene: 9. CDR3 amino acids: CASSQEREVLPPYEQYF. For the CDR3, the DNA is TGCGCCAGCAGCCAAGAGCGGGAGGTCCTCCCACCCTACGAGCAGTACTTC.

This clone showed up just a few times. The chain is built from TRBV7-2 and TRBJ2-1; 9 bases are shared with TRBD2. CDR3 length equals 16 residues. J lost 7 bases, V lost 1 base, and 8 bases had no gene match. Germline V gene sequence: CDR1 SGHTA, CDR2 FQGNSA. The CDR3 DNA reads TGTGCCAGCAGCTTAGATTCGGGACTAGCTGTGAATGAGCAGTTCTTC. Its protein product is CASSLDSGLAVNEQFF.

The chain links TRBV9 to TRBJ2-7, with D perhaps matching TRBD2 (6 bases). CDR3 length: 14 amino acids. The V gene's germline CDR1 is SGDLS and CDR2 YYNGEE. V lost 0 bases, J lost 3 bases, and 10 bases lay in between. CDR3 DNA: TGTGCCAGCAGCGTAGATAGCGGTGGCTACGAGCAGTACTTC. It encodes CASSVDSGGYEQYF.

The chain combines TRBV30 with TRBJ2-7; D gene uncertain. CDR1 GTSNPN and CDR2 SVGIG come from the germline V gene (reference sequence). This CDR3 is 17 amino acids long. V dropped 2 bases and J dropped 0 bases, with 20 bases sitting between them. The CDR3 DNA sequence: TGTGCCTGGAGTTCCTCGTATGACACGTACAGCTCCTACGAGCAGTACTTC. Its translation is CAWSSSYDTYSSYEQYF. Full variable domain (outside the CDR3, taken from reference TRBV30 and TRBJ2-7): SQTIHQWPATLVQPVGSPLSLECTVEGTSNPNLYWYRQAAGRGLQLLFYSVGIGQISSEVPQNLSASRPQDRQFILSSKKLLLSDSGFYLCAWSSSYDTYSSYEQYFGPGTRLTVT.

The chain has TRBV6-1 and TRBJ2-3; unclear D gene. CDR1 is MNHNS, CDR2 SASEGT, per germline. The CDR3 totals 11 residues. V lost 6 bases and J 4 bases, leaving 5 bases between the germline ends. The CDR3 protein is CASSEPDTQYF. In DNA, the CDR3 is TGTGCCAGCAGCGAGCCAGATACGCAGTATTTT.

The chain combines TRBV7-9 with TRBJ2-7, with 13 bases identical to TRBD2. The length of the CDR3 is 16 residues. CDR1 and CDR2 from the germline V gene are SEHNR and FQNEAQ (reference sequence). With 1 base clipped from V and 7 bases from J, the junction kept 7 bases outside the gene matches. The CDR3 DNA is TGTGCCAGCAGCTTAGGTGGACTAGCGGGAGTAGGGGAGCAGTACTTC. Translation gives CASSLGGLAGVGEQYF.

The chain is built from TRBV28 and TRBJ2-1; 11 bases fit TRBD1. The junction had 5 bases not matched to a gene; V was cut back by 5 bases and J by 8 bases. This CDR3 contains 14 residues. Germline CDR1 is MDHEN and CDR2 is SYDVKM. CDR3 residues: CASSLWTGGDEQFF. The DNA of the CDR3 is TGTGCCAGCAGTCTTTGGACAGGGGGCGATGAGCAGTTCTTC.

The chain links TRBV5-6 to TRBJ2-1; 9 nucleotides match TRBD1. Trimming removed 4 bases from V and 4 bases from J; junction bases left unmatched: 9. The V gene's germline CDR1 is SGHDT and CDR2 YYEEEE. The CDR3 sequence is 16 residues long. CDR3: CASSQRTGTGYNEQFF. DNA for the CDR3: TGTGCCAGCAGCCAAAGAACCGGGACAGGGTACAATGAGCAGTTCTTC. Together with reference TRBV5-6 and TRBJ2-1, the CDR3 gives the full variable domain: DAGVTQSPTHLIKTRGQQVTLRCSPKSGHDTVSWYQQALGQGPQFIFQYYEEEERQRGNFPDRFSGHQFPNYSSELNVNALLLGDSALYLCASSQRTGTGYNEQFFGPGTRLTVL.

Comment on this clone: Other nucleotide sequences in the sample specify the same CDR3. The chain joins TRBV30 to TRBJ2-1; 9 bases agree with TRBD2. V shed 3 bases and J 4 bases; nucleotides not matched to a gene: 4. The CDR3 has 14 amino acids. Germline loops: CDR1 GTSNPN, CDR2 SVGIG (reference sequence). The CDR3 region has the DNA TGTGCCTGGAGCCTGACTAGCGGATACAATGAGCAGTTCTTC. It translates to CAWSLTSGYNEQFF.

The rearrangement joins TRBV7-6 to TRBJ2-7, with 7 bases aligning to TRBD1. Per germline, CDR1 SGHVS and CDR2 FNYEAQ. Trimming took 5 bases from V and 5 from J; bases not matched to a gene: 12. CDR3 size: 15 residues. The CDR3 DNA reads TGTGCCAGCAGCCTATCACAGGGGATCAAGGACGAGCAGTACTTC. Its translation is CASSLSQGIKDEQYF.

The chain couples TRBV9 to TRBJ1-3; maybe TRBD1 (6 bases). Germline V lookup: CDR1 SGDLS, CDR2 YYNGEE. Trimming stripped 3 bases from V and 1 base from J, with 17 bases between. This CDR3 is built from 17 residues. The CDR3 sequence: CASSALAPGASGNTIYF. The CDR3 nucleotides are TGTGCCAGCAGCGCACTCGCTCCAGGGGCTTCTGGAAACACCATATATTTT.

This CDR3 reads CASSQGQGAGSYEQYF. CDR3 sequence (DNA): TGTGCCAGCAGCCAAGGACAGGGGGCAGGATCCTACGAGCAGTACTTC. The rearrangement uses TRBV4-2 and TRBJ2-7; 10 bases are a match to TRBD1. This CDR3 is built from 16 residues. Germline CDR1 reads LGHNA; CDR2 reads YNFKEQ. V lost 1 base, J lost 1 base, and 4 bases stayed unmatched.

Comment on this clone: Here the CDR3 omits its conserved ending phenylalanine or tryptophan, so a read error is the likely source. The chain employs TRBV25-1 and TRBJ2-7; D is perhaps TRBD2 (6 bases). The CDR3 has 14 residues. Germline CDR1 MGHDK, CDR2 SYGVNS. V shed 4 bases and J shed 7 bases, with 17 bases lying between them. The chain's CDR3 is CASSVPGPREEQYL. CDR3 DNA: TGTGCCAGCAGTGTACCGGGACCGCGGGAAGAGCAGTACCTC.

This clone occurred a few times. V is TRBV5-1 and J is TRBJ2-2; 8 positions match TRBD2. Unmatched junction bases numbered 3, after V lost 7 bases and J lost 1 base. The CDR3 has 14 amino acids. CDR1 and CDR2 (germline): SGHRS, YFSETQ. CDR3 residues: CASDREGNTGELFF. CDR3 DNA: TGCGCCAGCGACCGGGAGGGGAACACCGGGGAGCTGTTTTTT.

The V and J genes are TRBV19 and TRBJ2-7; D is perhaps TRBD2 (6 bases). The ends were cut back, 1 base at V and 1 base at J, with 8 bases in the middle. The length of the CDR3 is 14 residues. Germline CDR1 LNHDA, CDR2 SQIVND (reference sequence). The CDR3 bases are TGTGCCAGTAGTATAGGTCTAGCGTCCTACGAGCAGTACTTC. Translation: CASSIGLASYEQYF.

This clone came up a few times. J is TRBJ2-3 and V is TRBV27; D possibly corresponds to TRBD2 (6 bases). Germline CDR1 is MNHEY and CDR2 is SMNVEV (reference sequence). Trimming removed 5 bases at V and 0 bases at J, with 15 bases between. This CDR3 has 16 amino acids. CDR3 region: CASSLPGLGSTDTQYF. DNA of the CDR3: TGTGCCAGCAGTCTGCCGGGACTGGGGAGCACAGATACGCAGTATTTT.

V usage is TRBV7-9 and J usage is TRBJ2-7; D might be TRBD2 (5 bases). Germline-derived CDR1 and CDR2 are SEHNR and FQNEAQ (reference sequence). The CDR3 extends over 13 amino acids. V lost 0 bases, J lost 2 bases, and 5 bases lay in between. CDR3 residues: CASSLAEAYEQYF. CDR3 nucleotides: TGTGCCAGCAGCTTAGCGGAGGCCTACGAGCAGTACTTC.

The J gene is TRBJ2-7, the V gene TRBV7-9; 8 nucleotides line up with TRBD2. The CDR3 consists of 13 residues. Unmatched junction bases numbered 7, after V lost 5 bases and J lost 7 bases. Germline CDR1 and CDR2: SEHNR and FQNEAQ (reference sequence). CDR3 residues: CASSPPGGREQYF. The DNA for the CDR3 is TGTGCCAGCAGCCCACCGGGGGGGAGAGAGCAGTACTTC.

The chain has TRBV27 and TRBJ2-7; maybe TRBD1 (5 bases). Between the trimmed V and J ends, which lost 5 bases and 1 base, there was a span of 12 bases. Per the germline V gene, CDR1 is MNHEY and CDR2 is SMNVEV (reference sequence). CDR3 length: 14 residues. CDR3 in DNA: TGTGCCAGCAGTCTAGGAGACAGTTCCTACGAGCAGTACTTC. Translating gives CASSLGDSSYEQYF.

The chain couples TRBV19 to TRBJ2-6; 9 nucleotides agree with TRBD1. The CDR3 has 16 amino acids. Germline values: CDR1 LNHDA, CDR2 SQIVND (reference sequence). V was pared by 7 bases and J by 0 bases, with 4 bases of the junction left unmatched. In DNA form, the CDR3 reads TGTGCCAGTACGGACAGGGGAAGCTCTGGGGCCAACGTCCTGACTTTC. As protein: CASTDRGSSGANVLTF.

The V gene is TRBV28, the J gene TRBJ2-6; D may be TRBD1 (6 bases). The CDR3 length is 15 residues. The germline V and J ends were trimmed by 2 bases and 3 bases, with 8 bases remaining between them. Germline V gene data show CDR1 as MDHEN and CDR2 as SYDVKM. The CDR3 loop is CASSLQGYGANVLTF. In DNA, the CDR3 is TGTGCCAGCAGTTTACAGGGGTATGGGGCCAACGTCCTGACTTTC.

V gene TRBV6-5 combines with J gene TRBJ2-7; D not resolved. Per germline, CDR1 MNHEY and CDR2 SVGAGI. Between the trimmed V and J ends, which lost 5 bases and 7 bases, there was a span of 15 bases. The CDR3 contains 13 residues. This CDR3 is CASSLTVNWEQYF. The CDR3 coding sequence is TGTGCCAGCAGTCTAACCGTAAACTGGGAGCAGTACTTC.

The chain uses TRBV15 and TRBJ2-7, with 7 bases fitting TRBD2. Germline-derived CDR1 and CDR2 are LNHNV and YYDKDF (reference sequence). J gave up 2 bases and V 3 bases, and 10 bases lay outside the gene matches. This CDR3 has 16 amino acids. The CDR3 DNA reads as TGTGCCACCAGCAGTGGGAGGGGATCCGGGGCCTACGAGCAGTACTTC. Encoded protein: CATSSGRGSGAYEQYF.

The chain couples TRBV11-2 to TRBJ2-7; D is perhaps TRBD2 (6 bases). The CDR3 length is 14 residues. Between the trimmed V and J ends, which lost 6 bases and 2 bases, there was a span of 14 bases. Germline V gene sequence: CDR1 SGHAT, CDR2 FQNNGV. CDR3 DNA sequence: TGTGCCAGCAGATCCGGGACTTCCCCCTACGAGCAGTACTTC. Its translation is CASRSGTSPYEQYF.

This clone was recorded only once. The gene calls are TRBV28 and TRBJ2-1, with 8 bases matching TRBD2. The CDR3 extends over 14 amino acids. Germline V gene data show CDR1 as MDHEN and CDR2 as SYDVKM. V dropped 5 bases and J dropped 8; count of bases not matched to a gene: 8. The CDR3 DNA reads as TGTGCCAGCAGTCCAAAGGGACTAGGGCATGAGCAGTTCTTC. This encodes CASSPKGLGHEQFF.

CDR3 sequence reads: CAISRELADTQYF. CDR3 sequence (DNA): TGTGCCATCAGCCGAGAACTAGCGGATACGCAGTATTTT. This chain uses TRBV10-3 with TRBJ2-3, with 7 nucleotides matching TRBD2. This CDR3 is built from 13 residues. CDR1 and CDR2 from the germline V gene are ENHRY and SYGVKD. With V trimmed by 6 bases and J by 6 bases, 6 bases remained unmatched.

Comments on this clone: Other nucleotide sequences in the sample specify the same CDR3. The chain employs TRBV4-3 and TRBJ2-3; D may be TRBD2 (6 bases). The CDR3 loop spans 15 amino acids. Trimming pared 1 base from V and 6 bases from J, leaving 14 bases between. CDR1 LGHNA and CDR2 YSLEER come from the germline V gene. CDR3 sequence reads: CASSQGSGREDTQYF. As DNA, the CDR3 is TGCGCCAGCAGCCAAGGTAGCGGAAGGGAGGATACGCAGTATTTT.

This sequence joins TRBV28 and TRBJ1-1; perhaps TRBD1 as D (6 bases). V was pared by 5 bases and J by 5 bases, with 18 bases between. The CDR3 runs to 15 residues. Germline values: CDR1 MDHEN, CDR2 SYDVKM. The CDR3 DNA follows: TGTGCCAGCAGTCTACCTCGGGGGGGCGGGACTGAAGCTTTCTTT. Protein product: CASSLPRGGGTEAFF.

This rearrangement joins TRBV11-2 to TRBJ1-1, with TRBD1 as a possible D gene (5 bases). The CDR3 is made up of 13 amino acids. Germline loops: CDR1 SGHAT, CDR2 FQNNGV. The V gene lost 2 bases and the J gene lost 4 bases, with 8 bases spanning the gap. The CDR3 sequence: CASSLLQGTEAFF. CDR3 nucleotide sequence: TGTGCCAGCAGCTTACTGCAGGGCACTGAAGCTTTCTTT.

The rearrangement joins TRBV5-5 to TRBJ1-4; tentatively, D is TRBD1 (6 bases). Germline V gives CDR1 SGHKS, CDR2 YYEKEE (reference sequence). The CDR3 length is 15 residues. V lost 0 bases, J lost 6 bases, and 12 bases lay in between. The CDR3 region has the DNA TGTGCCAGCAGCTTGGTTAGGGGGATAGATGAAAAACTGTTTTTT. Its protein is CASSLVRGIDEKLFF.